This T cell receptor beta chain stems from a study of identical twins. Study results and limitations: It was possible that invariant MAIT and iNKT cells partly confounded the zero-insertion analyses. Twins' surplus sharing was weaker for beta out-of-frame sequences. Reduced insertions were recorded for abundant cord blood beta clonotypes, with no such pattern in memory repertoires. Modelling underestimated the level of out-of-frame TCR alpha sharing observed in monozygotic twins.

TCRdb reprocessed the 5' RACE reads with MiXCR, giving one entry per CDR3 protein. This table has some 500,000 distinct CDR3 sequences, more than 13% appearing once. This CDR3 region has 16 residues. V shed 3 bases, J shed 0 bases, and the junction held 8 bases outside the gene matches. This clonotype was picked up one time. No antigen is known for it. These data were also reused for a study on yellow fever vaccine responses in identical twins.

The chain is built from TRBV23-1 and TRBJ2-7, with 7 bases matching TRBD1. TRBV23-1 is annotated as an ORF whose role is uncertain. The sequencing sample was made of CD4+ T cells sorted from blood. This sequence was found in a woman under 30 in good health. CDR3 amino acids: CASSQLGQPSSYEQYF. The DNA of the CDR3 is TGCGCCAGCAGTCAGCTGGGACAGCCCTCCTCCTACGAGCAGTACTTC.